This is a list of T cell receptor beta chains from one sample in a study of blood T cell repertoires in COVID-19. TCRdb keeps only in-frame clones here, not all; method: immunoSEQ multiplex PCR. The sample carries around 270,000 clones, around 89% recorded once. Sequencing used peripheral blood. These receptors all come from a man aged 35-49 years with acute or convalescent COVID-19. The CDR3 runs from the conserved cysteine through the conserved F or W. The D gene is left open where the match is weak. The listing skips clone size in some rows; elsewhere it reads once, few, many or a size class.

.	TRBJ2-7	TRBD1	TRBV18	TGTGCCAGCTCTCTTGGACAGGGCAACGAGCAGTACTTC	CASSLGQGNEQYF
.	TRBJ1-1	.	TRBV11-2	TGTGCCAGCAGCTTAGATGAGGAATCTGAAGCTTTCTTT	CASSLDEESEAFF
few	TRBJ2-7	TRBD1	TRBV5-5	TGTGCCAGCAGCTTGTGGGGACAGCCCTACGAGCAGTACTTC	CASSLWGQPYEQYF
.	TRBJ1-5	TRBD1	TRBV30	TGTGCCTGGGCACAGGGGGCAAGCAATCAGCCCCAGCATTTT	CAWAQGASNQPQHF
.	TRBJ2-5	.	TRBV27	TGTGCCAGCAGTATCTCCTTACAGGGAGGGGAGACCCAGTACTTC	CASSISLQGGETQYF
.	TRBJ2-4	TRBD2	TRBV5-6	TGTGCCAGCAGCTGGGACTACGGCAACCAAAACATTCAGTACTTC	CASSWDYGNQNIQYF
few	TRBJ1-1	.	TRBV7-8	TGTGCCAGCAGCCTAGGATGGGGGCCATCGAACACTGAAGCTTTCTTT	CASSLGWGPSNTEAFF
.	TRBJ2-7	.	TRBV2	TGTGCCAGCAGCGGACTGAGGAGCTCCTACGAGCAGTACTTC	CASSGLRSSYEQYF
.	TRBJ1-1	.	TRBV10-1	TGCGCCAGCAGCACGGGGGGGGTCAAGGAAGCTTTCTTT	CASSTGGVKEAFF
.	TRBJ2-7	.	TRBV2	TGTGCCAGCACTAGCGCGTACGAGCAGTACTTC	CASTSAYEQYF
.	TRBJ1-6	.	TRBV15	TGTGCCACCAGCAGAGGCAGGAATTCACCCCTCCACTTT	CATSRGRNSPLHF
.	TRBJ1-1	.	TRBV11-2	TGTGCCAGCAGCTTAGGGCCTCGGGAGGGTGAAGCTTTCTTT	CASSLGPREGEAFF
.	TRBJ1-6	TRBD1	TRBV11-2	TGTGCCAGCAGCACCCGACAGGGTTCACCCCTCCACTTT	CASSTRQGSPLHF
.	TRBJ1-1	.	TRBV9	TGTGCCAGCACCCCCGACAGACTGAACACTGAAGCTTTCTTT	CASTPDRLNTEAFF
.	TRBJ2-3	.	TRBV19	TGTGCCAGTAGCGCCGCTAAGGGGCGCTTGGAAGATACGCAGTATTTT	CASSAAKGRLEDTQYF
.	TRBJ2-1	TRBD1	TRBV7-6	TGTGCCAGCAGCCCCCCCCGGCCAGGGGGCACAGATGAGCAGTTCTTC	CASSPPRPGGTDEQFF
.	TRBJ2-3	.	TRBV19	TGTGCCAGTAGTACCACCGCCGGAGATACGCAGTATTTT	CASSTTAGDTQYF
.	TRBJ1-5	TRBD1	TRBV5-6	TGTGCCAGCAGCTTGGCAGGGGGCGACCAGCCCCAGCATTTT	CASSLAGGDQPQHF
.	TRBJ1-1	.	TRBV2	TGTGCCAGCAGAAAGGAGGGAAACACTGAAGCTTTCTTT	CASRKEGNTEAFF
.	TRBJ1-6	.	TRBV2	TGTGCCAGCAGTGGGGCCAGGGGCTATAATTCACCCCTCCACTTT	CASSGARGYNSPLHF
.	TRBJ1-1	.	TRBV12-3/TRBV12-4	TGTGCCAGCAGTTTAGTAGGGGACACTGAAGCTTTCTTT	CASSLVGDTEAFF
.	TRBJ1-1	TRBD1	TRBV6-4	TGTGCCAGCAGTCGGGACAGGGGGCAGGGGAACACTGAAGCTTTCTTT	CASSRDRGQGNTEAFF
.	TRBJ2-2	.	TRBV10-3	TGTGCCATCAGTGGCCCTCCTACTAAGAACACCGGGGAGCTGTTTTTT	CAISGPPTKNTGELFF
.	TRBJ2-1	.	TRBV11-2	TGTGCCAGCAGCTTACTAGTGAGCTCCTACAATGAGCAGTTCTTC	CASSLLVSSYNEQFF
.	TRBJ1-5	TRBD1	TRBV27	TGTGCCAGCAGTGGGGACAGGGTAAGCAATCAGCCCCAGCATTTT	CASSGDRVSNQPQHF
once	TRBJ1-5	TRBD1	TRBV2	TGTGCCAGCAGTTTTGAGCAGGGGGCCAATCAGCCCCAGCATTTT	CASSFEQGANQPQHF
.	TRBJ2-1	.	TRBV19	TGTGCCAGTAGACGGGGCTCCTACAATGAGCAGTTCTTC	CASRRGSYNEQFF
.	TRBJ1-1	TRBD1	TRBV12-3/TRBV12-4	TGTGCCAGCAGGCCAGGGGGGCGCACTGAAGCTTTCTTT	CASRPGGRTEAFF
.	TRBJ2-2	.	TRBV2	TGTGCCAGCAGTGAAGTTCGGGGGACCGGGGAGCTGTTTTTT	CASSEVRGTGELFF
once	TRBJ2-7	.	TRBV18	TGTGCCAGCTCACGTTTTCCTACCTACGAGCAGTACTTC	CASSRFPTYEQYF
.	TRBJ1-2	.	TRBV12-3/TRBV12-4	TGTGCCAGCAGCCCCACAGGGTACGGCTACACCTTC	CASSPTGYGYTF
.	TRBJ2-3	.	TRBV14	TGTGCCAGCAGCCAACCCGGGAGCTCTAGCACAGATACGCAGTATTTT	CASSQPGSSSTDTQYF
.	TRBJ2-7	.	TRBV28	TGTGCCAGCAGTCCTCTAGGTTACGAGCAGTACTTC	CASSPLGYEQYF
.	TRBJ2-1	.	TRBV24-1	TGTGCCACCAGTGATTTTAGAACCGATGAGCAGTTCTTC	CATSDFRTDEQFF
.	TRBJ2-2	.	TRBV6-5	TGTGCCAGCAGTTACACAGGGTTAGGGAGGGAGCTGTTTTTT	CASSYTGLGRELFF
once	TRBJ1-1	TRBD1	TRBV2	TGTGCCAGCAGAATTCAGGGACAGGTGATGAACACTGAAGCTTTCTTT	CASRIQGQVMNTEAFF
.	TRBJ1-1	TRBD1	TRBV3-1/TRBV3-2	TGTGCCAGCAGCCAAGATGGGACAGGGGCTGAAGCTTTCTTT	CASSQDGTGAEAFF
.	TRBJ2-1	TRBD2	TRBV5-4	TGTGCCAGCAGCCCCGGGACTAGCGGCTACAATGAGCAGTTCTTC	CASSPGTSGYNEQFF
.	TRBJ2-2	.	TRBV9	TGTGCCAGCAGCGACCTCCCAGGGGCGGTCGGGGAGCTGTTTTTT	CASSDLPGAVGELFF
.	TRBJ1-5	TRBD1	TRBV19	TGTGCCAGTAGTATGACAGGGTTCAATCAGCCCCAGCATTTT	CASSMTGFNQPQHF
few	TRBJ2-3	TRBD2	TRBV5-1	TGCGCCAGCAGCTTGGTTCTAGCGGGGGCGACCACAGATACGCAGTATTTT	CASSLVLAGATTDTQYF
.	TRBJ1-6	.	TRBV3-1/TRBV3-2	TGTGCCAGCAGCCAGACGGGTAGGGGTTCACCCCTCCACTTT	CASSQTGRGSPLHF
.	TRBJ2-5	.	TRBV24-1	TGTGCCACCAGTGAAACCATCGGTCCCGAGACCCAGTACTTC	CATSETIGPETQYF